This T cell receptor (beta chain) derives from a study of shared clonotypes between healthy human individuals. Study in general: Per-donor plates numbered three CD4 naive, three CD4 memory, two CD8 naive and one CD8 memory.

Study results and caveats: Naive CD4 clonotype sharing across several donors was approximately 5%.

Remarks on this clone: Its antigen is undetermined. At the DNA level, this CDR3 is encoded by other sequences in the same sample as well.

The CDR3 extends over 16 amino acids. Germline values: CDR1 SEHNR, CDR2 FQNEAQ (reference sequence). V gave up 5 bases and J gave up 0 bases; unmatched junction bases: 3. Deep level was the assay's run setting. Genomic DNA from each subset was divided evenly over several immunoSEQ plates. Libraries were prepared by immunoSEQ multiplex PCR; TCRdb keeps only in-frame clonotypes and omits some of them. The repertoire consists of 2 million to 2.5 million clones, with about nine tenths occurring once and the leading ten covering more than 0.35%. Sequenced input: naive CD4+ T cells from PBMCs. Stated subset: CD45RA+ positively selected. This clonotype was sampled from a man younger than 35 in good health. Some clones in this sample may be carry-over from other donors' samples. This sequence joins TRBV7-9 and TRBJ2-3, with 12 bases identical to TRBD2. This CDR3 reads CASSTGTSGSTDTQYF. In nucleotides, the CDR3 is TGTGCCAGCAGCACCGGGACTAGCGGGAGCACAGATACGCAGTATTTT.